The TCR beta chain under discussion was sequenced for a study of blood T cell repertoires in COVID-19. Turning to the study itself: The analysed material was cDNA or gDNA that came from T cells, B-cell-depleted T cells, or PBMCs.

Per the original data handling: Reference gene primers were amplified, and this amplification served to estimate nucleated cell counts. Profiling relied on immunoSEQ multiplex PCR, and the TCRdb table lists in-frame clones only, not all of them. The V and J calls and clone size are taken from that table; D and trimming were inferred from the DNA. Among about 210,000 clones listed, around 91% were seen once. The sequence came from a woman aged 40 to 49 with acute or convalescent COVID-19. The sequenced sample consisted of peripheral blood.

The CDR3 region is CASRSISNQPQHF. The CDR3 DNA reads TGTGCCAGCAGATCTATAAGCAATCAGCCCCAGCATTTT. V is TRBV6-6 and J is TRBJ1-5; D ambiguous. The V end was cut by 6 bases, the J end by 1 base, with 7 bases between. This CDR3 spans 13 amino acids. Germline V gives CDR1 MNHNY, CDR2 SVGAGI (reference sequence).